The clone carrying this T cell receptor beta chain was detected only once. This record comes from a study of blood T cell repertoires in COVID-19. Study-wide context: Some COVID-19 samples were acute and others convalescent; all came from the United States, Italy and Spain. PBMCs, B-cell-depleted T cells, or T cells were the source of the cDNA or gDNA that made up the material.

In the original processing: From reference gene primer amplification, estimates of nucleated cell counts were derived. Measured with immunoSEQ multiplex PCR; TCRdb has only the in-frame clones, and not every one. V and J calls and clone size are those listed in that table; D and trimming were worked out from the DNA. The repertoire consists of about 250,000 clones, with about 80% occurring once and the leading ten covering around 4.4%. This CDR3 has 13 residues. Trimming shortened V by 5 bases and J by 0 bases, and 7 bases separated the two germline ends. The germline V gene encodes CDR1 SNHLY and CDR2 FYNNEI.

The material sequenced was peripheral blood. This TCR was recovered from a man in his fifties with active or convalescent COVID-19. V is TRBV2 and J is TRBJ1-1; D not certain. The CDR3 reads CASSPGLNTEAFF. CDR3 DNA sequence: TGTGCCAGCAGTCCCGGGTTGAACACTGAAGCTTTCTTT.